This T cell receptor beta chain is from a study of CDR3 diversity in severe acne. Germline CDR1 reads SGHTA; CDR2 reads FQGTGA. CDR3 length equals 15 residues. V was pared by 5 bases and J by 6 bases, with 12 bases of the junction left unmatched. TCRdb reanalysed the PCR reads using MiXCR and keeps one entry per CDR3 protein. Here the sample spans more than 85,000 distinct CDR3 sequences, about 49% being singletons. The clonotype comes from a male donor with severe acne vulgaris. Sequenced input: blood. The V gene is TRBV7-3, the J gene TRBJ2-7; 8 bases match TRBD1. Here the CDR3 DNA reads TGTGCCAGCAGCCGAACCGGGACAGGTGGCGGCGAGCAGTACTTC. Residues: CASSRTGTGGGEQYF.